This is a list of T cell receptor beta chains from one sample in a study of T cells expressing NK-cell markers. TCRdb re-called the 5' RACE reads; one entry per CDR3 protein, DNA not given. In total, the table holds some 110,000 distinct CDR3 sequences. Input material: blood T cells: a sorted CD56 or NKG2C T cell subset, CD4+ or CD8+ T cells, or bulk PBMC T cells (not recorded which). Every receptor here comes from a woman aged 18 to 75 in good health. Each CDR3 is given with its conserved first and last residue. Each record gives: CDR3 protein, J gene, V gene.

CASSPPREGYNEQFF TRBJ2-1 TRBV7-9
CASSFTDTGELFF TRBJ2-2 TRBV5-6
CAISGTGGRDSNQPQHF TRBJ1-5 TRBV10-3
CASSLRGPTYEQYF TRBJ2-7 TRBV27
CASSFELAGTSYEQYF TRBJ2-7 TRBV7-2
CASSFSGTGEETQYF TRBJ2-5 TRBV7-7
CASSDTGGVGYTF TRBJ1-2 TRBV7-3
CASSYRGGYTF TRBJ1-2 TRBV14
CASTKWGQGGELFF TRBJ2-2 TRBV5-6
CASSLGSSGRETQYF TRBJ2-5 TRBV27
CASVCPQGAGYTF TRBJ1-2 TRBV21-1
CASSPLPGREEYEQYF TRBJ2-7 TRBV12-3/TRBV12-4
CSAPTGLVAFF TRBJ1-1 TRBV20-1
CASSQSLGWHEQYF TRBJ2-7 TRBV14
CASSYDSYEQYF TRBJ2-7 TRBV6-2/TRBV6-3
CASNPDLNTDTQYF TRBJ2-3 TRBV11-2
CASSIKKVYSNQPQHF TRBJ1-5 TRBV19
CASRGLAGGAGELFF TRBJ2-2 TRBV12-3/TRBV12-4
CSAPGLLFFNEQFF TRBJ2-1 TRBV20-1
CSARDLAGVGNEQFF TRBJ2-1 TRBV20-1
CASRPTGTLTGELFF TRBJ2-2 TRBV28
CASTIAGRYNEQFF TRBJ2-1 TRBV12-3/TRBV12-4
CATSDGGDSAKNIQYF TRBJ2-4 TRBV24-1
CASSLEVRTEETQYF TRBJ2-5 TRBV5-1
CASIYGNTEAFF TRBJ1-1 TRBV5-8
CASSYSGGTDQFF TRBJ2-1 TRBV6-5
CASSWGLAGPYEQYF TRBJ2-7 TRBV27
CASSAPGQGMDTEAFF TRBJ1-1 TRBV7-9
CASSQAGGPSEQYF TRBJ2-7 TRBV27
CAWKGAPSYEQYF TRBJ2-7 TRBV30
CASSDPNTEAFF TRBJ1-1 TRBV2
CASSLSGTHYGYTF TRBJ1-2 TRBV27
CASSFGGSTDTQYF TRBJ2-3 TRBV11-2
CASKEFSGRVKNTGELFF TRBJ2-2 TRBV6-2/TRBV6-3
CASSYGQGANEQYF TRBJ2-7 TRBV6-5
CASSKHRELSYGYTF TRBJ1-2 TRBV21-1
CASSWQGASGYTF TRBJ1-2 TRBV5-5
CASSRDRGATDTQYF TRBJ2-3 TRBV7-8
CASSLGQGEGEAFF TRBJ1-1 TRBV7-9
CSARAEGPHEQYF TRBJ2-7 TRBV20-1
CSASRHLAKNIQYF TRBJ2-4 TRBV20-1
CASSQGGGTGPPSTDTQYF TRBJ2-3 TRBV23-1
CASSQDWGQLNNEQFF TRBJ2-1 TRBV4-3
CASSLDYRGLPEAFF TRBJ1-1 TRBV5-5
CSARLGLTDYNEQFF TRBJ2-1 TRBV20-1
CSARDREPGQGRRYF TRBJ2-3 TRBV20-1
CASSPLGGSYEQYF TRBJ2-7 TRBV7-2
CASSQDNQGDGYTF TRBJ1-2 TRBV4-3
CAIRPGLETDTQYF TRBJ2-3 TRBV10-3
CASSQGLTQETQYF TRBJ2-5 TRBV6-2/TRBV6-3
CASKGGLAPDEQYF TRBJ2-7 TRBV12-3/TRBV12-4
CSSRASGGLMDEQFF TRBJ2-1 TRBV29-1
CARGTANTGELFF TRBJ2-2 TRBV12-3/TRBV12-4
CASSDSGGNQPQHF TRBJ1-5 TRBV6-4
CASGLAGVVDTQYF TRBJ2-3 TRBV6-1